A single T cell receptor beta chain is shown here with its context. Antigen: not known. The CDR3 contains 17 residues. Losses at the gene ends were 1 base for V and 2 bases for J; bases not matched to a gene: 6. The germline V gene has CDR1 SGHRS and CDR2 YFSETQ. Time point of the sample: new active TB diagnosis, blood taken before or within 7 days of starting treatment. The sample originates from a study of T cells in tuberculosis. Study-wide context: IGRA-negative adolescents, IGRA-positive adolescents with latent tuberculosis and adults with active tuberculosis formed this South African cohort.

The data were produced by immunoSEQ multiplex PCR, yet TCRdb's version contains in-frame clones alone and is incomplete. The sample shows over 30,000 clones, 93% of them seen only once. General observations from the study: Using the GMM-specific repertoire gave about 87% accuracy versus around 74% with motifs. Smaller alpha distances in active tuberculosis partly reflected shorter CDR3-alpha lengths.

The chain couples TRBV5-1 to TRBJ2-5; 12 bases map to TRBD2. The sequencing here drew on PBMCs, taken at tuberculosis diagnosis. The origin of this receptor is an adult with tuberculosis. The CDR3 DNA reads as TGCGCCAGCAGCTTGAGGCTAGCGGGGGGGCGGCAAGAGACCCAGTACTTC. This sequence encodes CASSLRLAGGRQETQYF.